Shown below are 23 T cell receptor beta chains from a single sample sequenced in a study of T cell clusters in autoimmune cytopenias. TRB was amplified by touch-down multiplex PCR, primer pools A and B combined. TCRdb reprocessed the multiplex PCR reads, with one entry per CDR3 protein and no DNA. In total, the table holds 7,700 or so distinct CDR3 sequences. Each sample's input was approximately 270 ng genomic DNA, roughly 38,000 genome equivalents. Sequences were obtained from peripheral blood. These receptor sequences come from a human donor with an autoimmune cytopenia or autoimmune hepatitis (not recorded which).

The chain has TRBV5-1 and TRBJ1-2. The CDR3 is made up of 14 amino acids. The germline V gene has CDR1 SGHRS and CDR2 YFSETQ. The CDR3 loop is CASGPSNPNYGYTF.

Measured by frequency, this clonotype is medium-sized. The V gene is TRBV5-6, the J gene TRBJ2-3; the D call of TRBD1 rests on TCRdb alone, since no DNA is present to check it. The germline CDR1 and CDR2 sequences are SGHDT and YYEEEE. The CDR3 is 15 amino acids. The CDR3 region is CASSLAGGSTDTQYF.

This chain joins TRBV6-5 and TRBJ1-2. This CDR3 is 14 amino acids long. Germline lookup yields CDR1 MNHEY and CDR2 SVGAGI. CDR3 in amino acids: CASSYADGNYGYTF.

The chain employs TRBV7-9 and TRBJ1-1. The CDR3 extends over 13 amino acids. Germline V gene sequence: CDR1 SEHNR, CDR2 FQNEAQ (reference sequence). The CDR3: CASSEGRGGKAFF.

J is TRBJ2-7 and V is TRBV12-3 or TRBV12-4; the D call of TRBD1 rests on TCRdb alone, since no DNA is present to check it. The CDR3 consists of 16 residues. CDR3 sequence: CASSFIGFDRVYEQYF.

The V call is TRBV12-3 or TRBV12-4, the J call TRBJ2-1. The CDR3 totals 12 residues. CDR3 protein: CASSSTWYEQFF.

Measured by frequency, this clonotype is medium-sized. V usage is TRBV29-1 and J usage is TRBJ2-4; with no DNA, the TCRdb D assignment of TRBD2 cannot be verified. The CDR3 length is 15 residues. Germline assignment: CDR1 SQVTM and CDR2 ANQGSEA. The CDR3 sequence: CSVEETRGVRNIQYF. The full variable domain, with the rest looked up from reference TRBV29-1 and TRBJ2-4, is SAVISQKPSRDICQRGTSLTIQCQVDSQVTMMFWYRQQPGQSLTLIATANQGSEATYESGFVIDKFPISRPNLTFSTLTVSNMSPEDSSIYLCSVEETRGVRNIQYFGAGTRLSVL.

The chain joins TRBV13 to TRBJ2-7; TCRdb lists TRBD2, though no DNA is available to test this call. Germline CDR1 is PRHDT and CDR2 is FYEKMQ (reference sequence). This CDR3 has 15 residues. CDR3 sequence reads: CASSQGLAGEYEQYF.

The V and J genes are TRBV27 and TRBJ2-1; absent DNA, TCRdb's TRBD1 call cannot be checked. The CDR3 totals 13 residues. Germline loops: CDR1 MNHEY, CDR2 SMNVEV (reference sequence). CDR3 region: CASRYDRGHEQFF.

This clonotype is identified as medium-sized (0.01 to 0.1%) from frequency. This CDR3 is CASREGRGLANEQFF. J is TRBJ2-1 and V is TRBV11-1; TCRdb reports TRBD2, a call that lacks DNA to check it against. This CDR3 contains 15 residues. Germline CDR1 is SGHAT and CDR2 is FQDESV (reference sequence). Combining the CDR3 with reference TRBV11-1 and TRBJ2-1 gives the whole variable domain EAEVAQSPRYKITEKSQAVAFWCDPISGHATLYWYRQILGQGPELLVQFQDESVVDDSQLPKDRFSAERLKGVDSTLKIQPAELGDSAMYLCASREGRGLANEQFFGPGTRLTVL.

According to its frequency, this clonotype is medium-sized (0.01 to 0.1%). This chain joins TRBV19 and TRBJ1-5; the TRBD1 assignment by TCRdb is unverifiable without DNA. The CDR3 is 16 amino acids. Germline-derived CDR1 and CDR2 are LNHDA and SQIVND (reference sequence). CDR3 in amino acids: CASTRGGETGTQPQHF.

The CDR3 loop is CASSRRASDTQYF. V and J are TRBV27 and TRBJ2-3; TCRdb names TRBD1, which stays unverified in the absence of DNA. CDR3 size: 13 residues. Germline loops: CDR1 MNHEY, CDR2 SMNVEV (reference sequence).

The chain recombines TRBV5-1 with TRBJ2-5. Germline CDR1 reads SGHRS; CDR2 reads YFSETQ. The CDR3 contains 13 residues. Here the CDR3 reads CASSLVPDGTQYF.

CDR3 region: CASSIDPPGLAGCTGELFF. V usage is TRBV19 and J usage is TRBJ2-2; TCRdb picks TRBD2, but there is no DNA to check that call. Germline V lookup: CDR1 LNHDA, CDR2 SQIVND (reference sequence). The CDR3 loop spans 19 amino acids.

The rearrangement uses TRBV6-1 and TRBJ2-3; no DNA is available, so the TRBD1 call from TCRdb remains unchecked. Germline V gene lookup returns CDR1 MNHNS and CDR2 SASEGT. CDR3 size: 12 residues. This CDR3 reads CASSENGQTQYF.

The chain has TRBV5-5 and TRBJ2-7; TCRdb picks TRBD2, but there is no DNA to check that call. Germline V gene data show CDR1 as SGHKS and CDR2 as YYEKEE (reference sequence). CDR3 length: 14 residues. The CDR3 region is CASSWTSGRFEQYF.

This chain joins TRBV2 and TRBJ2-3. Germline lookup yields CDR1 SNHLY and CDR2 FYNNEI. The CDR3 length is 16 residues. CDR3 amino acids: CASRPTTTLGLYTQYF.

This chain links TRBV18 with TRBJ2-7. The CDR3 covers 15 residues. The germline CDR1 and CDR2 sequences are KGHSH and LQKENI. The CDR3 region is CASSPLAGSSYEQYF.

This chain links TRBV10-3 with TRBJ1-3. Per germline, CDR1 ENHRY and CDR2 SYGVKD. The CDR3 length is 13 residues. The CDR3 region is CAIRDSSGNTIYF.

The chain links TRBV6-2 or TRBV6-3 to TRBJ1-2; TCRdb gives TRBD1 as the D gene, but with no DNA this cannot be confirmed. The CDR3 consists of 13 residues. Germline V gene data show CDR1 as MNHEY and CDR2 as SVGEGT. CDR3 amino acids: CASSLTGPWGYTF.

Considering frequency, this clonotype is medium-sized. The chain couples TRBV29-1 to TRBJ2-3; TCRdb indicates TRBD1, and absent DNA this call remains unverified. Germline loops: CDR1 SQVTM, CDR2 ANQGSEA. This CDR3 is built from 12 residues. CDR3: CGWDSHTDTQYF.

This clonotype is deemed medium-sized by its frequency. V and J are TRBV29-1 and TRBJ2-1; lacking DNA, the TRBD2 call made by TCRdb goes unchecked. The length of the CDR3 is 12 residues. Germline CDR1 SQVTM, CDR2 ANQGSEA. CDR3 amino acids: CSVGVLAAEQFF.

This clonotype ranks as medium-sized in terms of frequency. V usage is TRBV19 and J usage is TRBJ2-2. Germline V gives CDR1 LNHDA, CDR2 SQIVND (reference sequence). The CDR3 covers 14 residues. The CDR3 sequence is CATNTRRNTGELFF. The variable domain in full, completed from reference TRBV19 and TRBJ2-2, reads DGGITQSPKYLFRKEGQNVTLSCEQNLNHDAMYWYRQDPGQGLRLIYYSQIVNDFQKGDIAEGYSVSREKKESFPLTVTSAQKNPTAFYLCATNTRRNTGELFFGEGSRLTVL.